This is a list of T cell receptor beta chains from one sample in a study of blood T cell repertoires in COVID-19. Method: immunoSEQ multiplex PCR; TCRdb's copy keeps in-frame clones and lacks some. The sample has about 71,000 clones; 82% are singletons. Sample: peripheral blood. The source is a woman aged 80 or over with acute or convalescent COVID-19. The CDR3 runs from the conserved cysteine through the conserved F or W. D genes are given only for firm matches. The size field is filled for only some rows; it gives once, few, many or a size class.

CDR3aa: CASSLTPGTHNSPLHF; CDR3nt: TGCGCCAGCAGCCTTACCCCCGGGACACATAATTCACCCCTCCACTTT; v_gene: TRBV5-1; d_gene: .; abundance: few; j_gene: TRBJ1-6
CDR3aa: CASSFGSGSGETQYF; CDR3nt: TGTGCCAGCAGCTTTGGTAGCGGGAGTGGAGAGACCCAGTACTTC; v_gene: TRBV7-8; d_gene: TRBD2; abundance: .; j_gene: TRBJ2-5
CDR3aa: CASSLGGRDYGYTF; CDR3nt: TGCGCCAGCAGCTTGGGAGGCAGGGACTATGGCTACACCTTC; v_gene: TRBV5-1; d_gene: .; abundance: .; j_gene: TRBJ1-2
CDR3aa: CAISIAGTSGASSYNEQFF; CDR3nt: TGTGCCATCAGTATCGCCGGGACTAGCGGGGCAAGCTCCTACAATGAGCAGTTCTTC; v_gene: TRBV10-3; d_gene: TRBD2; abundance: .; j_gene: TRBJ2-1
CDR3aa: CATSRDAPGNSGANVLTF; CDR3nt: TGTGCCACCAGCAGAGATGCCCCGGGGAACTCTGGGGCCAACGTCCTGACTTTC; v_gene: TRBV15; d_gene: .; abundance: .; j_gene: TRBJ2-6
CDR3aa: CAISDSGDDSYEQYF; CDR3nt: TGTGCCATCAGTGATTCGGGAGATGACTCCTACGAGCAGTACTTC; v_gene: TRBV10-3; d_gene: .; abundance: .; j_gene: TRBJ2-7
CDR3aa: CASRREGERNQPQHF; CDR3nt: TGTGCCAGCAGGAGGGAGGGGGAGCGCAATCAGCCCCAGCATTTT; v_gene: TRBV2; d_gene: .; abundance: .; j_gene: TRBJ1-5
CDR3aa: CSVSGTSTGELFF; CDR3nt: TGCAGCGTCTCCGGGACAAGCACCGGGGAGCTGTTTTTT; v_gene: TRBV29-1; d_gene: .; abundance: .; j_gene: TRBJ2-2
CDR3aa: CASSSSGAGEKLFF; CDR3nt: TGTGCCAGTTCATCCTCAGGGGCTGGGGAAAAACTGTTTTTT; v_gene: TRBV19; d_gene: .; abundance: .; j_gene: TRBJ1-4
CDR3aa: CATSDITQGDNQPQHF; CDR3nt: TGTGCCACCAGTGATATTACCCAGGGGGACAATCAGCCCCAGCATTTT; v_gene: TRBV24-1; d_gene: TRBD1; abundance: .; j_gene: TRBJ1-5
CDR3aa: CASRPGLAGKTGELFF; CDR3nt: TGTGCCAGTAGGCCGGGACTAGCGGGAAAGACCGGGGAGCTGTTTTTT; v_gene: TRBV19; d_gene: TRBD2; abundance: .; j_gene: TRBJ2-2
CDR3aa: CASSQVAESYGYTF; CDR3nt: TGCGCCAGCAGCCAAGTGGCGGAGAGTTATGGCTACACCTTC; v_gene: TRBV4-3; d_gene: .; abundance: .; j_gene: TRBJ1-2
CDR3aa: CASSQRSSRSYEQYF; CDR3nt: TGTGCCAGCAGCCAGCGGTCTAGCCGGTCCTACGAGCAGTACTTC; v_gene: TRBV3-1/TRBV3-2; d_gene: .; abundance: .; j_gene: TRBJ2-7
CDR3aa: CAPVHERGYTGELFF; CDR3nt: TGTGCCCCCGTACATGAGCGGGGTTACACCGGGGAGCTGTTTTTT; v_gene: TRBV15; d_gene: TRBD2; abundance: .; j_gene: TRBJ2-2
CDR3aa: CASSLSRRVANYGYTF; CDR3nt: TGTGCCAGCAGTTTATCGAGGCGGGTAGCTAACTATGGCTACACCTTC; v_gene: TRBV27; d_gene: .; abundance: .; j_gene: TRBJ1-2
CDR3aa: CATSDRTSTDTQYF; CDR3nt: TGTGCCACCAGTGATAGAACTAGCACAGATACGCAGTATTTT; v_gene: TRBV24-1; d_gene: .; abundance: .; j_gene: TRBJ2-3
CDR3aa: CASSEDRGSSYEQYF; CDR3nt: TGTGCCAGCAGTGAGGACAGGGGGAGCTCCTACGAGCAGTACTTC; v_gene: TRBV6-1; d_gene: TRBD1; abundance: .; j_gene: TRBJ2-7
CDR3aa: CASSWGSGTDTQYF; CDR3nt: TGTGCCAGCAGCTGGGGTAGCGGGACAGATACGCAGTATTTT; v_gene: TRBV7-2; d_gene: TRBD2; abundance: .; j_gene: TRBJ2-3
CDR3aa: CASSPRTNQPQHF; CDR3nt: TGCGCCAGCAGCCCCCGGACAAATCAGCCCCAGCATTTT; v_gene: TRBV4-3; d_gene: .; abundance: .; j_gene: TRBJ1-5
CDR3aa: CASSVEASGSTDTQYF; CDR3nt: TGTGCCAGCAGCGTAGAGGCTAGCGGGAGCACAGATACGCAGTATTTT; v_gene: TRBV9; d_gene: TRBD2; abundance: .; j_gene: TRBJ2-3
CDR3aa: CSVTLWTGFGNTIYF; CDR3nt: TGCAGCGTTACGCTTTGGACAGGGTTTGGAAACACCATATATTTT; v_gene: TRBV29-1; d_gene: TRBD1; abundance: few; j_gene: TRBJ1-3
CDR3aa: CASSLFPEQGAKNIQYF; CDR3nt: TGTGCCAGCAGTCTCTTTCCGGAACAGGGGGCCAAAAACATTCAGTACTTC; v_gene: TRBV6-6; d_gene: TRBD1; abundance: .; j_gene: TRBJ2-4
CDR3aa: CASSQEGLAGYETQYF; CDR3nt: TGTGCCAGCAGCCAAGAGGGACTAGCGGGATACGAGACCCAGTACTTC; v_gene: TRBV14; d_gene: TRBD2; abundance: few; j_gene: TRBJ2-5
CDR3aa: CASSLAGTAGIQETQYF; CDR3nt: TGTGCCAGCAGCTTAGCTGGAACAGCGGGGATTCAAGAGACCCAGTACTTC; v_gene: TRBV7-2; d_gene: TRBD2; abundance: few; j_gene: TRBJ2-5
CDR3aa: CASSSTNPTGLAGIYNEQFF; CDR3nt: TGTGCCAGCAGTTCCACTAACCCCACGGGACTAGCGGGTATCTACAATGAGCAGTTCTTC; v_gene: TRBV28; d_gene: TRBD2; abundance: .; j_gene: TRBJ2-1
CDR3aa: CASSSTTGEIHGYTF; CDR3nt: TGTGCCAGCAGCTCCACGACAGGGGAAATCCATGGCTACACCTTC; v_gene: TRBV7-9; d_gene: TRBD1; abundance: .; j_gene: TRBJ1-2
CDR3aa: CATRGPTSGDYNEQFF; CDR3nt: TGTGCCACCCGGGGGCCGACTAGCGGGGACTACAATGAGCAGTTCTTC; v_gene: TRBV24-1; d_gene: TRBD2; abundance: .; j_gene: TRBJ2-1
CDR3aa: CASSYSNWQKETQYF; CDR3nt: TGTGCCAGCAGTTACTCGAATTGGCAGAAAGAGACCCAGTACTTC; v_gene: TRBV6-6; d_gene: .; abundance: .; j_gene: TRBJ2-5
CDR3aa: CASSAGTGILYTEAFF; CDR3nt: TGCGCCAGCAGCGCTGGGACAGGGATTTTATACACTGAAGCTTTCTTT; v_gene: TRBV5-1; d_gene: TRBD1; abundance: .; j_gene: TRBJ1-1
CDR3aa: CASIPGTASSGANVLTF; CDR3nt: TGTGCCAGTATCCCAGGGACAGCTTCCTCTGGGGCCAACGTCCTGACTTTC; v_gene: TRBV19; d_gene: TRBD1; abundance: .; j_gene: TRBJ2-6
CDR3aa: CASSLAGGANTEAFF; CDR3nt: TGTGCCAGCAGCTTAGCAGGTGGGGCGAACACTGAAGCTTTCTTT; v_gene: TRBV11-2; d_gene: .; abundance: .; j_gene: TRBJ1-1
CDR3aa: CASSLTILAGGYNEQFF; CDR3nt: TGTGCCAGCAGCCTAACAATACTAGCGGGAGGCTACAATGAGCAGTTCTTC; v_gene: TRBV7-2; d_gene: TRBD2; abundance: .; j_gene: TRBJ2-1
CDR3aa: CASSPMTGLETQYF; CDR3nt: TGTGCCAGCAGCCCAATGACAGGGTTGGAGACCCAGTACTTC; v_gene: TRBV5-5; d_gene: TRBD1; abundance: few; j_gene: TRBJ2-5
CDR3aa: CASSIPRDIEKLFF; CDR3nt: TGTGCCAGCAGCATACCCCGGGACATAGAAAAACTGTTTTTT; v_gene: TRBV7-9; d_gene: .; abundance: .; j_gene: TRBJ1-4
CDR3aa: CASSLDLNQPQHF; CDR3nt: TGTGCCAGCAGCTTAGACCTAAATCAGCCCCAGCATTTT; v_gene: TRBV7-2; d_gene: .; abundance: .; j_gene: TRBJ1-5
CDR3aa: CSVQLGLAGEDTQYF; CDR3nt: TGCAGCGTTCAACTGGGACTAGCGGGAGAAGATACGCAGTATTTT; v_gene: TRBV29-1; d_gene: TRBD2; abundance: .; j_gene: TRBJ2-3
CDR3aa: CASSPGLAGADTQYF; CDR3nt: TGTGCCAGCAGCCCAGGACTAGCGGGAGCCGATACGCAGTATTTT; v_gene: TRBV9; d_gene: TRBD2; abundance: .; j_gene: TRBJ2-3
CDR3aa: CASRRDLTDEQFF; CDR3nt: TGTGCCAGCAGGCGGGACCTAACGGATGAGCAGTTCTTC; v_gene: TRBV2; d_gene: .; abundance: .; j_gene: TRBJ2-1
CDR3aa: CASGGTSGQNTGELFF; CDR3nt: TGTGCCAGCGGGGGGACTAGCGGACAGAACACCGGGGAGCTGTTTTTT; v_gene: TRBV19; d_gene: TRBD2; abundance: .; j_gene: TRBJ2-2
CDR3aa: CASSSPGQQETQYF; CDR3nt: TGTGCCAGCAGTTCGCCGGGACAGCAAGAGACCCAGTACTTC; v_gene: TRBV6-6; d_gene: TRBD1; abundance: .; j_gene: TRBJ2-5
CDR3aa: CASSEGQGTGDYEQYF; CDR3nt: TGTGCCAGCAGCGAGGGACAGGGAACGGGGGACTACGAGCAGTACTTC; v_gene: TRBV11-1; d_gene: TRBD1; abundance: .; j_gene: TRBJ2-7
CDR3aa: CASSPIWTGRKSPEAFF; CDR3nt: TGTGCCAGCTCACCAATTTGGACAGGGCGGAAAAGCCCCGAAGCTTTCTTT; v_gene: TRBV18; d_gene: TRBD1; abundance: .; j_gene: TRBJ1-1
CDR3aa: CASSRQGRYEQYF; CDR3nt: TGTGCCAGCAGCAGACAGGGGCGGTACGAGCAGTACTTC; v_gene: TRBV6-5; d_gene: TRBD1; abundance: .; j_gene: TRBJ2-7
CDR3aa: CASSAPGHSLGPQYF; CDR3nt: TGTGCCAGTAGTGCACCGGGACACTCCTTAGGGCCGCAGTACTTC; v_gene: TRBV19; d_gene: .; abundance: .; j_gene: TRBJ2-7
CDR3aa: CATMTGGTDTQYF; CDR3nt: TGCGCCACTATGACAGGGGGCACAGATACGCAGTATTTT; v_gene: TRBV23-1; d_gene: TRBD1; abundance: .; j_gene: TRBJ2-3